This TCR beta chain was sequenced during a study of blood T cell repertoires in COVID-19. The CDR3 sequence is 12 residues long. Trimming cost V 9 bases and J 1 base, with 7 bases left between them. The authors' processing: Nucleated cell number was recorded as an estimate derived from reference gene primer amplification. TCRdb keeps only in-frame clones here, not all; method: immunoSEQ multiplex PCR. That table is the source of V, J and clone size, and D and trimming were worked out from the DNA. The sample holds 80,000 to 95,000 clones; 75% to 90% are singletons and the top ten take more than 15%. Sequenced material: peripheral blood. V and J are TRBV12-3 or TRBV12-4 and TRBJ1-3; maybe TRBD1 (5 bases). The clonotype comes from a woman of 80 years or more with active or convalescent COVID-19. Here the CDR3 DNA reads TGTGCCAGTGGGGGGTCTGGAAACACCATATATTTT. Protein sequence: CASGGSGNTIYF.